A single sample is the source of the 26 T cell receptor beta chains below, sequenced in a study of blood T cell repertoires in COVID-19. The assay was immunoSEQ multiplex PCR, and TCRdb's table has in-frame clones only and misses some. In the table there are roughly 250,000 clones, just over 90% of which are singletons. Material for sequencing was PBMCs or T cells enriched from blood (not recorded which). The origin of the receptors is a woman aged 18-29 years who had recovered from COVID-19.

With respect to this clone: Other DNA sequences in the same sample also yield this CDR3. V gene TRBV29-1 combines with J gene TRBJ1-1, with 8 bases lining up with TRBD1. This CDR3 is 13 amino acids long. The J segment lost 5 bases and the V segment lost 6 bases, leaving 8 bases of the junction unmatched. CDR1 SQVTM and CDR2 ANQGSEA come from the germline V gene. The DNA of the CDR3 is TGCAGCGTCTTGGGGACAGGCGGGACTGAAGCTTTCTTT. Its protein product is CSVLGTGGTEAFF. Supplemented by reference TRBV29-1 and TRBJ1-1, the full variable domain reads SAVISQKPSRDICQRGTSLTIQCQVDSQVTMMFWYRQQPGQSLTLIATANQGSEATYESGFVIDKFPISRPNLTFSTLTVSNMSPEDSSIYLCSVLGTGGTEAFFGQGTRLTVV.

V is TRBV6-5 and J is TRBJ2-5; possibly TRBD1 for D (6 bases). Deletions cut 6 bases from V and 5 bases from J, with 13 bases between. CDR3 size: 13 residues. The V gene's germline CDR1 is MNHEY and CDR2 SVGAGI. As DNA, the CDR3 is TGTGCCAGCAGACAGGGTATACGGGAGACCCAGTACTTC. As protein: CASRQGIRETQYF.

This clone occurred a few times. The chain links TRBV7-9 to TRBJ1-2; 8 nucleotides line up with TRBD1. V shed 2 bases and J 7 bases; nucleotides not matched to a gene: 12. CDR3 length equals 16 residues. Germline V gives CDR1 SEHNR, CDR2 FQNEAQ (reference sequence). The CDR3 DNA reads TGTGCCAGCAGCTTAACCGAAGGACAGGGAGAGGGTGGCTACACCTTC. It specifies CASSLTEGQGEGGYTF.

The CDR3 DNA follows: TGTGCCAGCAGTTATCGGACAATCTATGGCTACACCTTC. This gives the protein CASSYRTIYGYTF. The gene calls are TRBV12-3 or TRBV12-4 and TRBJ1-2, with a weak D call TRBD1 (5 bases). Trimming took 4 bases from V and 4 from J, leaving 10 bases between them. The CDR3 loop spans 13 amino acids.

The table lists this clone with a few counts. The V and J genes are TRBV5-1 and TRBJ2-3; 10 bases align to TRBD2. Germline lookup yields CDR1 SGHRS and CDR2 YFSETQ. The CDR3 length is 18 residues. After removal of 0 bases from V and 5 bases from J, the junction contained 12 bases not matched to a gene. The CDR3, as DNA: TGCGCCAGCAGCTTGGGGCCACATATAGCGGGGGGTGTAGATACGCAGTATTTT. This codes for CASSLGPHIAGGVDTQYF.

V and J are TRBV5-1 and TRBJ1-5, with TRBD1 matching over 8 bases. Trimming at V came to 0 bases and at J to 4 bases, leaving 9 bases not matched to a gene. The V gene's germline CDR1 is SGHRS and CDR2 YFSETQ. This CDR3 has 17 residues. Written as DNA, the CDR3 is TGCGCCAGCAGCTTGGAGCAGGGGGCGCCTAAGAATCAGCCCCAGCATTTT. Protein product: CASSLEQGAPKNQPQHF.

This clone has just one count. This chain joins TRBV10-3 and TRBJ2-3; 7 nucleotides match TRBD2. With 0 bases clipped from V and 0 bases from J, the junction kept 3 bases outside the gene matches. CDR3 size: 16 residues. The germline CDR1 and CDR2 sequences are ENHRY and SYGVKD. This chain's CDR3 is CAISESTSASTDTQYF. The DNA for the CDR3 is TGTGCCATCAGTGAGTCCACTAGCGCTAGCACAGATACGCAGTATTTT.

This chain connects TRBV7-2 to TRBJ2-1; 11 nucleotides align to TRBD2. Germline lookup yields CDR1 SGHTA and CDR2 FQGNSA. The CDR3 has 19 residues. Germline trimming cut 3 bases from V and 5 bases from J; bases unmatched to any gene: 15. This chain's CDR3 is CASSFRGLAAPSVNNEQFF. DNA for the CDR3: TGTGCCAGCAGCTTCCGGGGACTAGCGGCCCCCTCTGTGAACAATGAGCAGTTCTTC.

The rearrangement links TRBV2 to TRBJ2-7; 9 bases agree with TRBD1. The CDR3 is made up of 13 amino acids. The ends lost 4 bases at V and 3 bases at J; junction bases unmatched: 1. CDR1 and CDR2 from the germline V gene are SNHLY and FYNNEI. DNA for the CDR3: TGTGCCAGCAGTGGGGGACAGGGCTACGAGCAGTACTTC. It codes for CASSGGQGYEQYF.

The chain has TRBV19 and TRBJ1-2; D gene unclear. CDR3 length: 12 residues. Germline V gene sequence: CDR1 LNHDA, CDR2 SQIVND (reference sequence). The germline V and J ends were trimmed by 2 bases and 4 bases, with 5 bases remaining between them. The CDR3 DNA sequence: TGTGCCAGTAGTATATCCAGCTATGGCTACACCTTC. Protein product: CASSISSYGYTF.

J is TRBJ2-1 and V is TRBV10-2, with 10 bases matching TRBD2. The CDR3 is 18 amino acids. The V gene end was trimmed by 0 bases and the J gene end by 0 bases; junction bases not matched to a gene: 5. CDR1 and CDR2 (germline): WSHSY, SAAADI. CDR3 DNA sequence: TGCGCCAGCAGTGAGTCGAGCGGGAGGGGGGGCTCCTACAATGAGCAGTTCTTC. Residues: CASSESSGRGGSYNEQFF.

This clone was recorded once. The CDR3, as DNA: TGTGCCAGCTCACCGGGGCGGGGCGATTCACCCCTCCACTTT. Translating it yields CASSPGRGDSPLHF. V usage is TRBV18 and J usage is TRBJ1-6; possible D gene TRBD1, 5 bases. V was shortened by 3 bases and J by 8 bases, with 11 bases between the two germline ends. CDR1 is KGHSH, CDR2 LQKENI, per germline. CDR3 length: 14 residues. Filled out from reference TRBV18 and TRBJ1-6, the complete variable domain reads NAGVMQNPRHLVRRRGQEARLRCSPMKGHSHVYWYRQLPEEGLKFMVYLQKENIIDESGMPKERFSAEFPKEGPSILRIQQVVRGDSAAYFCASSPGRGDSPLHFGNGTRLTVT.

The chain recombines TRBV7-2 with TRBJ2-3; 12 nucleotides line up with TRBD2. CDR3 length: 15 residues. J was trimmed by 7 bases and V by 10 bases; bases with no gene match: 12. CDR1 SGHTA and CDR2 FQGNSA come from the germline V gene. The CDR3 protein is CATPLASGGAYTQYF. CDR3 coding DNA: TGTGCCACCCCACTTGCTAGCGGGGGGGCCTATACGCAGTATTTT.

This clone was recorded a few times. CDR3 nucleotides: TGTGCCAGCCGGGGAAAAACGAATTCACCCCTCCACTTT. This gives the protein CASRGKTNSPLHF. J is TRBJ1-6 and V is TRBV19; D is unresolved. The V end lost 9 bases, the J end lost 7 bases, and 13 bases lay between the germline ends. CDR1 is LNHDA, CDR2 SQIVND, per germline (reference sequence). The length of the CDR3 is 13 residues.

The rearrangement uses TRBV5-4 and TRBJ2-3; 9 bases line up with TRBD1. The V gene end was trimmed by 4 bases and the J gene end by 4 bases; junction bases not matched to a gene: 13. Germline assignment: CDR1 SGHNT and CDR2 YYREEE (reference sequence). The CDR3 is made up of 17 amino acids. The CDR3 nucleotides read TGTGCCAGCAGCCCCAGCTCGGGACAGGGTGGTGCAGATACGCAGTATTTT. Translating it yields CASSPSSGQGGADTQYF.

The CDR3 loop is CASSLTGTEAFF. The CDR3 region has the DNA TGTGCCAGCAGTTTAACGGGCACTGAAGCTTTCTTT. This sequence joins TRBV12-3 or TRBV12-4 and TRBJ1-1, with D unclear. Deletions cut 2 bases from V and 4 bases from J, with 5 bases between. This CDR3 region has 12 residues.

This clone has only one observation. This sequence joins TRBV7-2 and TRBJ1-1, with D possibly being TRBD1 (6 bases). This CDR3 has 15 residues. Germline CDR1 and CDR2: SGHTA and FQGNSA. Trimming pared 2 bases from V and 3 bases from J, leaving 13 bases between. The CDR3 sequence is CASSLTLQGDTEAFF. The DNA of the CDR3 is TGTGCCAGCAGCTTAACCCTACAGGGAGACACTGAAGCTTTCTTT.

The V gene is TRBV11-1, the J gene TRBJ2-5, with 8 bases that match TRBD1. J lost 5 bases, V lost 6 bases, and 2 bases had no gene match. Looked up from germline, CDR1 is SGHAT and CDR2 is FQDESV (reference sequence). The CDR3 extends over 12 amino acids. The CDR3 bases are TGTGCCAGCAGGGACAGGGTGGAGACCCAGTACTTC. Protein product: CASRDRVETQYF.

The genes are TRBV5-1 and TRBJ2-1, with 11 bases lining up with TRBD2. Germline CDR1 reads SGHRS; CDR2 reads YFSETQ. CDR3 length: 16 amino acids. V gave up 0 bases and J gave up 4 bases; unmatched junction bases: 3. CDR3 amino acids: CASSLAGLAVYNEQFF. The CDR3 nucleotides are TGCGCCAGCAGCTTGGCGGGACTAGCGGTTTACAATGAGCAGTTCTTC.

The J gene is TRBJ1-1, the V gene TRBV10-3; D possibly corresponds to TRBD1 (5 bases). CDR1 and CDR2 (germline): ENHRY, SYGVKD. CDR3 length: 13 amino acids. V was shortened by 10 bases and J by 2 bases, with 14 bases between the two germline ends. The CDR3 DNA is TGTGCCACCACGAATGGGGCCAACACTGAAGCTTTCTTT. Its protein is CATTNGANTEAFF.

The table lists this clone with a few counts. The chain uses TRBV7-2 and TRBJ2-5; 14 bases are a match to TRBD2. The CDR3 consists of 15 residues. The germline V gene encodes CDR1 SGHTA and CDR2 FQGNSA. The J segment lost 5 bases and the V segment lost 5 bases, leaving 4 bases of the junction unmatched. The CDR3 here is CASSLGLAGGETQYF. CDR3 DNA sequence: TGTGCCAGCAGCCTCGGACTAGCGGGAGGTGAGACCCAGTACTTC.

The sample holds one count of this clone. This chain joins TRBV4-1 and TRBJ2-1; 8 bases fit TRBD1. The CDR3 has 16 residues. Germline CDR1 and CDR2: MGHRA and YSYEKL. V gave up 2 bases and J gave up 2 bases; unmatched junction bases: 5. CDR3 sequence: CASSQKDRAAYNEQFF. The CDR3 DNA is TGCGCCAGCAGCCAAAAGGACAGGGCGGCCTACAATGAGCAGTTCTTC.

The chain links TRBV4-1 to TRBJ1-4; possible D gene TRBD1, 5 bases. Trimming took off 2 bases at V and 5 bases at J, with 12 bases between the two ends. CDR1 MGHRA and CDR2 YSYEKL come from the germline V gene. This CDR3 is 15 amino acids long. CDR3 in amino acids: CASSQSDRGNEKLFF. CDR3 coding DNA: TGCGCCAGCAGCCAATCCGACAGAGGAAATGAAAAACTGTTTTTT.

The rearrangement uses TRBV10-3 and TRBJ2-1, with a possible D match to TRBD2 (6 bases). The V gene's germline CDR1 is ENHRY and CDR2 SYGVKD. The CDR3 runs 15 residues. V lost 7 bases, J lost 0 bases, and 13 bases lay in between. CDR3: CAINRDLSSYNEQFF. CDR3 nucleotide sequence: TGTGCCATCAATCGGGACTTAAGCTCCTACAATGAGCAGTTCTTC.

This CDR3 reads CASSQIVSSYEQYF. CDR3 DNA: TGTGCCAGCAGCCAAATAGTTAGCTCCTACGAGCAGTACTTC. The gene calls are TRBV3-1 (or the pseudogene TRBV3-2) and TRBJ2-7; D call uncertain. The ends were cut back, 2 bases at V and 0 bases at J, with 8 bases in the middle. In germline, CDR1 is LGHDT, CDR2 YNNKEL (reference sequence). The CDR3 is 14 amino acids.

This rearrangement joins TRBV19 to TRBJ2-7; the D gene is possibly TRBD1 (6 bases). The CDR3 spans 12 residues. Germline CDR1 reads LNHDA; CDR2 reads SQIVND (reference sequence). V was clipped by 5 bases and J by 9 bases, with 14 bases between them. The CDR3 DNA is TGTGCCAGTAGTGCAACAGGGTCGCTGCAGTACTTC. Translating it yields CASSATGSLQYF.